The entry below gives a single TCR beta chain sequence along with its context. What it recognizes is unknown. Through Arm-PCR of CDR3 regions and iRepertoire HTBI primers, TCR beta libraries were built. One entry per CDR3 protein results from TCRdb running MiXCR on the multiplex PCR reads. The sample lists around 500,000 distinct CDR3 sequences, around 20% occurring once. The data were taken from a study of regulatory T cells in long-lasting Graves disease. Notes on the study in general: Favoring TRBV28, TRBJ1-2 and TRBJ2-5 was a feature seen in persistent disease.

As for time point: persistent/refractory GD, antithyroid drugs over 5 years with positive TRAb. After RNA was extracted from PBMCs, the TCR library was made from it. Patients came through an endocrinology department, and that department was in Xi'an, China. CDR1 and CDR2 from the germline V gene are LNHNV and YYDKDF (reference sequence). V shed 1 base and J shed 0 bases, with 7 bases lying between them. The CDR3 extends over 16 amino acids. The receptor's source is a female donor with Graves disease. Sample: peripheral blood mononuclear cells (PBMCs), taken when the disease was refractory, from a patient treated with antithyroid drugs. The chain joins TRBV15 to TRBJ2-6; D gene uncertain. CDR3 protein: CATSRAGSSGANVLTF. The CDR3 DNA reads TGTGCCACCAGCAGAGCAGGAAGCTCTGGGGCCAACGTCCTGACTTTC.